Listed here are 4 T cell receptor beta chains from one sample, sequenced in a study of identical twins. TCRdb redid the calling of the 5' RACE reads with MiXCR, one entry per CDR3 protein. The sample has 500,000 to 650,000 distinct CDR3 sequences, more than 20% seen once; the top ten hold approximately 0.52%. The same sample was also used in a study of yellow fever vaccine responses in identical twins.

Sequenced sample: CD4+ T cells sorted from blood. The source is a woman aged 18 to 35 in good health.

This sequence joins TRBV24-1 and TRBJ2-1, with 8 bases matching TRBD1. J was trimmed by 7 bases and V by 3 bases; bases with no gene match: 10. Germline assignment: CDR1 KGHDR and CDR2 SFDVKD. CDR3 length equals 16 residues. CDR3 region: CATSDKRQGLGNEQFF. CDR3 DNA: TGTGCCACCAGTGATAAACGACAGGGGCTGGGGAATGAGCAGTTCTTC.

The chain is built from TRBV4-1 and TRBJ2-1; D remains ambiguous. This CDR3 has 16 amino acids. Trimming left V 4 bases short and J 0 bases short, with 13 bases between. CDR1 is MGHRA and CDR2 is YSYEKL in the germline V gene. CDR3 nucleotide sequence: TGCGCCAGCAGCCGCTCAGAGGTTAGCTCCTACAATGAGCAGTTCTTC. This translates into CASSRSEVSSYNEQFF.

This clonotype was seen only a few times. This rearrangement joins TRBV4-1 to TRBJ2-2; the D gene is possibly TRBD1 (6 bases). The germline V gene encodes CDR1 MGHRA and CDR2 YSYEKL. V was clipped by 0 bases and J by 5 bases, with 13 bases between them. The CDR3 length is 16 residues. DNA for the CDR3: TGCGCCAGCAGCCAAGAAGGACAGCTCGGGACCGGGGAGCTGTTTTTT. Translation gives CASSQEGQLGTGELFF.

This chain links TRBV7-8 with TRBJ1-4, with 7 bases matching TRBD1. V shed 5 bases, J shed 7 bases, and the junction held 10 bases outside the gene matches. The germline V gene has CDR1 SGHVS and CDR2 FQNEAQ. CDR3 length equals 15 residues. The CDR3 protein is CASSLGGQGGEKLFF. The CDR3, as DNA: TGTGCCAGCAGCCTAGGGGGCCAGGGGGGTGAAAAACTGTTTTTT.